These 11 T cell receptor beta chains were sequenced from one sample in a study of cytomegalovirus exposure and HLA in healthy donors. Clones were read by immunoSEQ multiplex PCR, and TCRdb kept only the in-frame ones, dropping some. The sample lists 120,000 or so clones, roughly 90% occurring once. The material sequenced was PBMCs. These receptors all come from a woman aged 30 to 39 in good health and CMV-seropositive.

The rearrangement links TRBV5-6 to TRBJ2-1; D uncertain. Germline V gene lookup returns CDR1 SGHDT and CDR2 YYEEEE. The CDR3 is made up of 13 amino acids. Trimming left V 1 base short and J 6 bases short, with 8 bases between. CDR3 in amino acids: CASSLIGSNEQFF. The CDR3 DNA follows: TGTGCCAGCAGCTTGATCGGTAGCAATGAGCAGTTCTTC.

V gene TRBV18 combines with J gene TRBJ2-2, with 11 bases identical to TRBD2. The V and J ends lost 1 base and 5 bases, in that order; junction bases with no gene match: 12. This CDR3 region has 19 residues. Germline V gene lookup returns CDR1 KGHSH and CDR2 LQKENI. This chain's CDR3 is CASSPRGTSGLRGTGELFF. The CDR3 DNA is TGTGCCAGCTCACCACGGGGGACTAGCGGCCTCAGGGGGACCGGGGAGCTGTTTTTT.

The chain joins TRBV7-9 to TRBJ2-2; TRBD1 is a possible D gene (5 bases). V lost 1 base and J lost 4, with 7 bases in between. The CDR3 runs 14 residues. Looked up from germline, CDR1 is SEHNR and CDR2 is FQNEAQ (reference sequence). The CDR3 DNA is TGTGCCAGCAGCTTAGGACAGCTCACCGGGGAGCTGTTTTTT. It translates to CASSLGQLTGELFF.

The chain links TRBV6-5 to TRBJ2-1, with D perhaps matching TRBD2 (6 bases). The ends were cut back, 2 bases at V and 1 base at J, with 9 bases in the middle. The CDR3 is made up of 15 amino acids. Germline assignment: CDR1 MNHEY and CDR2 SVGAGI. Here the CDR3 reads CASSYQEGSYNEQFF. The CDR3 bases are TGTGCCAGCAGTTACCAGGAGGGTTCCTACAATGAGCAGTTCTTC.

The rearrangement uses TRBV28 and TRBJ2-3, with 11 nucleotides matching TRBD1. J lost 1 base, V lost 1 base, and 10 bases had no gene match. Germline CDR1 and CDR2: MDHEN and SYDVKM. The CDR3 extends over 19 amino acids. Here the CDR3 DNA reads TGTGCCAGCAGTTTATTCGCTGGGGGACAGGGGGAGGGCACAGATACGCAGTATTTT. Protein: CASSLFAGGQGEGTDTQYF.

V usage is TRBV6-6 and J usage is TRBJ1-1; D might be TRBD1 (5 bases). CDR3 length: 14 amino acids. Germline V gives CDR1 MNHNY, CDR2 SVGAGI (reference sequence). The V end lost 6 bases, the J end lost 0 bases, and 11 bases lay between the germline ends. The CDR3 DNA reads TGTGCCAGCAGCTATGGACAAATGAACACTGAAGCTTTCTTT. Its translation is CASSYGQMNTEAFF.

The chain couples TRBV4-3 to TRBJ1-5; D uncertain. Trimming removed 0 bases from V and 5 bases from J, with 11 bases in between. Germline assignment: CDR1 LGHNA and CDR2 YSLEER. There are 15 residues in the CDR3. The DNA for the CDR3 is TGCGCCAGCAGCCAAGATCGGGAGGGAGATCAGCCCCAGCATTTT. This translates into CASSQDREGDQPQHF.

The V and J genes are TRBV28 and TRBJ1-3; D is perhaps TRBD1 (5 bases). This CDR3 contains 14 residues. From germline, CDR1 is MDHEN and CDR2 SYDVKM. The V end was cut by 1 base, the J end by 2 bases, with 6 bases between. DNA of the CDR3: TGTGCCAGCAGTTTATCGGGGGCTGGAAACACCATATATTTT. As protein: CASSLSGAGNTIYF.

Written as DNA, the CDR3 is TGTGCCAGCTCACCACCAGGGGACACTGAAGCTTTCTTT. It codes for CASSPPGDTEAFF. The chain is built from TRBV18 and TRBJ1-1, with D tentatively TRBD1 (5 bases). This CDR3 contains 13 residues. Trimming pared 0 bases from V and 3 bases from J, leaving 5 bases between. The germline V gene encodes CDR1 KGHSH and CDR2 LQKENI.

The gene calls are TRBV19 and TRBJ2-7, with 7 bases that match TRBD2. The CDR3 contains 15 residues. With 0 bases clipped from V and 2 bases from J, the junction kept 4 bases outside the gene matches. Germline V gene sequence: CDR1 LNHDA, CDR2 SQIVND (reference sequence). CDR3: CASSIDRGGPYEQYF. The CDR3 DNA sequence: TGTGCCAGTAGTATAGACCGCGGGGGACCCTACGAGCAGTACTTC.

The V call is TRBV4-3, the J call TRBJ2-1; D might be TRBD2 (5 bases). V was cut by 3 bases and J by 0 bases, with 15 bases left in between. This CDR3 is built from 17 residues. Per the germline V gene, CDR1 is LGHNA and CDR2 is YSLEER. Written as DNA, the CDR3 is TGCGCCAGCAGCCAGGGTAGGACTCGCCACTCCTACAATGAGCAGTTCTTC. Protein sequence: CASSQGRTRHSYNEQFF.